The 15 T cell receptor beta chains below come from one sample, sequenced in a study of blood T cell repertoires in COVID-19. Libraries were prepared by immunoSEQ multiplex PCR; TCRdb keeps only in-frame clonotypes and omits some of them. This sample has 150,000 to 200,000 clones, with around nine tenths found just once. Sample: peripheral blood. These receptors were taken from a man aged 35 to 55 with acute or convalescent COVID-19.

V is TRBV6-2 or TRBV6-3 and J is TRBJ2-7; no clear D gene. The CDR3 spans 12 residues. Germline V gene sequence: CDR1 MNHEY, CDR2 SVGEGT. Trimming took 0 bases from V and 9 from J, leaving 9 bases between them. The CDR3 coding sequence is TGTGCCAGCAGTTACTCACACAAACGGCAGTACTTC. Its translation is CASSYSHKRQYF.

Here the CDR3 reads CASRRQTQGLAGGEQYF. CDR3 nucleotide sequence: TGTGCCAGCAGACGCCAAACTCAAGGACTAGCGGGTGGAGAGCAGTACTTC. V is TRBV27 and J is TRBJ2-7, with TRBD2 identical over 11 bases. CDR1 and CDR2 from the germline V gene are MNHEY and SMNVEV (reference sequence). The CDR3 totals 17 residues. V lost 6 bases and J lost 7; bases outside the gene matches: 17.

This chain connects TRBV7-2 to TRBJ1-2, with TRBD1 matching over 7 bases. Germline CDR1 is SGHTA and CDR2 is FQGNSA. The CDR3 covers 15 residues. J gave up 5 bases and V 1 base, and 7 bases lay outside the gene matches. The CDR3 sequence: CASSLDNRGPYGYTF. The CDR3, as DNA: TGTGCCAGCAGCTTAGACAACAGGGGACCATATGGCTACACCTTC. The whole variable domain, filled in from reference TRBV7-2 and TRBJ1-2, reads GAGVSQSPSNKVTEKGKDVELRCDPISGHTALYWYRQSLGQGLEFLIYFQGNSAPDKSGLPSDRFSAERTGGSVSTLTIQRTQQEDSAVYLCASSLDNRGPYGYTFGSGTRLTVV.

The chain is built from TRBV5-1 and TRBJ1-1, with a weak D call TRBD1 (6 bases). The CDR3 consists of 15 residues. The V end lost 4 bases, the J end lost 1 base, and 14 bases lay between the germline ends. Germline V gene data show CDR1 as SGHRS and CDR2 as YFSETQ. Here the CDR3 reads CASSVIQGQNTEAFF. The CDR3 coding sequence is TGCGCCAGCAGCGTAATACAGGGACAGAACACTGAAGCTTTCTTT.

This clone was detected only once. The rearrangement joins TRBV9 to TRBJ2-2; the D is unclear. Trimming took off 6 bases at V and 2 bases at J, with 11 bases between the two ends. The germline V gene has CDR1 SGDLS and CDR2 YYNGEE. The CDR3 has 14 amino acids. The CDR3 bases are TGTGCCAGCAAGGAGAGCCTTAACACCGGGGAGCTGTTTTTT. Amino acid sequence: CASKESLNTGELFF.

The V gene is TRBV5-8, the J gene TRBJ1-6, with 9 nucleotides matching TRBD1. J gave up 4 bases and V 3 bases, and 2 bases lay outside the gene matches. The CDR3 loop spans 15 amino acids. Looked up from germline, CDR1 is SGHTS and CDR2 is YDEGEE. Written as DNA, the CDR3 is TGTGCCAGCAGCTCGGGACAGGGATATAATTCACCCCTCCACTTT. This translates into CASSSGQGYNSPLHF.

This sequence joins TRBV21-1 and TRBJ1-6; whether TRBD1, the table's D call, matches the DNA was not checked. TRBV21-1 is recorded as a pseudogene. The CDR3 is made up of 17 amino acids. CDR3 DNA: TGTGCCAGCAGCAGCCCGGACAGTAGCTCCTATAATTCACCCCTCCACTTT. Its translation is CASSSPDSSSYNSPLHF.

This chain joins TRBV12-2 and TRBJ1-1; the table names TRBD1, a call not compared with the DNA. TRBV12-2 is labeled a pseudogene. This CDR3 contains 14 residues. The CDR3 DNA reads as TGTGCAAGTCGCTTAGAGGGGAACCACACTGAAGCTTTCTTT. Translating gives CASRLEGNHTEAFF.

This rearrangement joins TRBV30 to TRBJ1-2, with a weak D call TRBD1 (6 bases). The V gene's germline CDR1 is GTSNPN and CDR2 SVGIG (reference sequence). The CDR3 contains 12 residues. Trimming stripped 2 bases from V and 8 bases from J, with 12 bases between. In DNA form, the CDR3 reads TGTGCCTGGAGTAGAACAGGGTACGGCTACACCTTC. As protein: CAWSRTGYGYTF.

The genes are TRBV6-5 and TRBJ1-3; 7 bases line up with TRBD1. The germline V gene encodes CDR1 MNHEY and CDR2 SVGAGI. The J segment lost 2 bases and the V segment lost 6 bases, leaving 4 bases of the junction unmatched. CDR3 length: 14 residues. In DNA, the CDR3 is TGTGCCAGCAGCCCGACAGGGACTGGAAACACCATATATTTT. Protein: CASSPTGTGNTIYF.

CDR3 DNA sequence: TGTGCCAGCAGCCCGCAGGAACAGGGGGCGCGAACTGAAGCTTTCTTT. The encoded protein is CASSPQEQGARTEAFF. The chain has TRBV5-6 and TRBJ1-1, with 9 bases aligning to TRBD1. Germline V lookup: CDR1 SGHDT, CDR2 YYEEEE. The length of the CDR3 is 16 residues. V trimming: 4 bases; J trimming: 5 bases; junction bases outside the gene matches: 12. Combining the CDR3 with reference TRBV5-6 and TRBJ1-1 gives the whole variable domain DAGVTQSPTHLIKTRGQQVTLRCSPKSGHDTVSWYQQALGQGPQFIFQYYEEEERQRGNFPDRFSGHQFPNYSSELNVNALLLGDSALYLCASSPQEQGARTEAFFGQGTRLTVV.

V usage is TRBV27 and J usage is TRBJ2-7, with D maybe TRBD1 (6 bases). The germline V gene has CDR1 MNHEY and CDR2 SMNVEV (reference sequence). The CDR3 is made up of 14 amino acids. V shed 2 bases and J shed 6 bases, with 14 bases lying between them. CDR3 region: CASSLVTGPGEQYF. The CDR3 DNA is TGTGCCAGCAGTTTAGTCACAGGGCCTGGCGAGCAGTACTTC.

This clone was recorded a few times. J is TRBJ2-7 and V is TRBV5-1; possibly TRBD2 for D (6 bases). The CDR3 totals 16 residues. Per the germline V gene, CDR1 is SGHRS and CDR2 is YFSETQ. Trimming took off 0 bases at V and 5 bases at J, with 18 bases between the two ends. The CDR3 here is CASSLAFGGGVNEQYF. Written as DNA, the CDR3 is TGCGCCAGCAGCTTGGCCTTCGGTGGAGGGGTGAACGAGCAGTACTTC.

This chain links TRBV5-5 with TRBJ2-3; D ambiguous. The CDR3 is made up of 12 amino acids. V dropped 5 bases and J dropped 6 bases, with 10 bases sitting between them. The germline V gene has CDR1 SGHKS and CDR2 YYEKEE (reference sequence). CDR3 sequence: CASRPSVDTQYF. The DNA for the CDR3 is TGTGCCAGCAGGCCTTCGGTGGATACGCAGTATTTT.

V gene TRBV27 combines with J gene TRBJ1-2; D may be TRBD1 (6 bases). The CDR3 sequence is 14 residues long. Germline V CDR1 and CDR2: MNHEY, SMNVEV (reference sequence). V shed 6 bases and J shed 5 bases, with 16 bases lying between them. CDR3 bases: TGTGCCAGCAGCCTCTCGACAGGCTTGTATGGCTACACCTTC. It yields the protein CASSLSTGLYGYTF.